A single sample gave rise to the 17 T cell receptor beta chains below, sequenced in a study of early T cells in non-severe SARS-CoV-2 infection. TCRdb analysed the 5' RACE reads with MiXCR anew, one entry per CDR3 protein. This sample has under 75,000 distinct CDR3 sequences, with approximately 11% found just once. Specimen: whole blood. These receptors all stem from an adult who was a healthcare worker with PCR-confirmed SARS-CoV-2 infection or an uninfected control (not recorded which).

This clonotype has only a few counts. V usage is TRBV24-1 and J usage is TRBJ1-2, with unresolved D. Germline CDR1 KGHDR, CDR2 SFDVKD. The CDR3 has 13 amino acids. V gave up 7 bases and J gave up 3 bases, with 11 bases separating them. In DNA form, the CDR3 reads TGTGCCACCAGAGAGACCGGGCACTATGGCTACACCTTC. Protein: CATRETGHYGYTF.

V usage is TRBV18 and J usage is TRBJ2-1; the D call may be TRBD1 or TRBD2 (6 bases each). Deletions cut 4 bases from V and 7 bases from J, with 14 bases between. The germline gives CDR1 KGHSH, CDR2 LQKENI. The CDR3 runs 14 residues. The CDR3 DNA sequence: TGTGCCAGCTCACTCCCTCGGGGGCGGAATGAGCAGTTCTTC. Its translation is CASSLPRGRNEQFF.

This clonotype was seen ten or more times. The chain employs TRBV2 and TRBJ2-7, with D perhaps TRBD2 (5 bases). Germline V gene data show CDR1 as SNHLY and CDR2 as FYNNEI. Trimming took off 3 bases at V and 0 bases at J, with 12 bases between the two ends. This CDR3 comprises 15 residues. The CDR3 protein is CASSDEAVSSYEQYF. The DNA of the CDR3 is TGTGCCAGCAGTGACGAAGCGGTAAGCTCCTACGAGCAGTACTTC.

This clonotype was seen ten or more times. This rearrangement joins TRBV7-9 to TRBJ2-7; 12 bases fit TRBD2. J gave up 3 bases and V 2 bases, and 2 bases lay outside the gene matches. The CDR3 extends over 15 amino acids. The V gene's germline CDR1 is SEHNR and CDR2 FQNEAQ (reference sequence). The CDR3, as DNA: TGTGCCAGCAGCTTACTAGCGGGAGGGGTCTACGAGCAGTACTTC. Encoded protein: CASSLLAGGVYEQYF.

This clonotype occurred many times. The chain uses TRBV7-8 and TRBJ1-1; 7 nucleotides match TRBD1. V lost 10 bases, J lost 7 bases, and 15 bases stayed unmatched. Looked up from germline, CDR1 is SGHVS and CDR2 is FQNEAQ. The CDR3 length is 14 residues. CDR3 region: CATEGDRANLEAFF. CDR3 nucleotide sequence: TGTGCCACCGAGGGCGACAGGGCTAATCTTGAAGCTTTCTTT.

This clonotype was observed at least ten times. The chain joins TRBV10-3 to TRBJ2-1; D is unclear. The CDR3 is 11 residues long. The germline V gene encodes CDR1 ENHRY and CDR2 SYGVKD. Trimming took off 2 bases at V and 7 bases at J, with 3 bases between the two ends. The CDR3 nucleotides are TGTGCCATCAGTGAGCAGAATGAGCAGTTCTTC. Amino acids: CAISEQNEQFF.

This clonotype has just a few counts. The rearrangement links TRBV7-2 to TRBJ2-7, with 11 nucleotides matching TRBD2. CDR1 is SGHTA and CDR2 is FQGNSA in the germline V gene. The CDR3 sequence is 19 residues long. V shed 5 bases and J 1 base; nucleotides not matched to a gene: 16. CDR3 in amino acids: CASSPRLAGIVDASYEQYF. CDR3 nucleotides: TGTGCCAGCAGCCCCAGACTAGCGGGAATCGTTGATGCGTCCTACGAGCAGTACTTC.

This clonotype was recorded a few times. The rearrangement joins TRBV11-2 to TRBJ2-6; 11 nucleotides align to TRBD2. Germline V gives CDR1 SGHAT, CDR2 FQNNGV. This CDR3 has 19 amino acids. After removal of 0 bases from V and 0 bases from J, the junction contained 4 bases not matched to a gene. The CDR3: CASSLELAGAISGANVLTF. The CDR3 nucleotides are TGTGCCAGCAGCTTAGAACTAGCGGGAGCCATCTCTGGGGCCAACGTCCTGACTTTC.

CDR3 in DNA: TGTGCCAGCAGTTTGAGTCCTGAAGCTTTCTTT. This sequence encodes CASSLSPEAFF. This rearrangement joins TRBV28 to TRBJ1-1; D call uncertain. Germline V lookup: CDR1 MDHEN, CDR2 SYDVKM. V was clipped by 3 bases and J by 6 bases, with 5 bases between them. This CDR3 comprises 11 residues.

This clonotype turned up a few times. The gene calls are TRBV7-9 and TRBJ2-5; tentative D call: TRBD2 (5 bases). Germline assignment: CDR1 SEHNR and CDR2 FQNEAQ (reference sequence). V lost 7 bases and J 3 bases, leaving 15 bases between the germline ends. CDR3 length: 14 residues. As DNA, the CDR3 is TGTGCCAGCATCAAAGCGGCGTATGAAGAGACCCAGTACTTC. As protein: CASIKAAYEETQYF.

This clonotype was seen a few times. The V gene is TRBV5-1, the J gene TRBJ2-7; possibly TRBD2 for D (6 bases). The CDR3 has 14 amino acids. Trimming removed 0 bases from V and 1 base from J, with 8 bases in between. CDR1 and CDR2 (germline): SGHRS, YFSETQ. In DNA, the CDR3 is TGCGCCAGCAGCTTGGGGGCGGGGTCCTACGAGCAGTACTTC. Translated: CASSLGAGSYEQYF.

This clonotype was found many times. The chain employs TRBV27 and TRBJ2-1, with 11 nucleotides matching TRBD2. The germline CDR1 and CDR2 sequences are MNHEY and SMNVEV (reference sequence). The J segment lost 4 bases and the V segment lost 5 bases, leaving 1 base of the junction unmatched. The CDR3 loop spans 14 amino acids. This chain's CDR3 is CASSRLAGYNEQFF. In DNA form, the CDR3 reads TGTGCCAGCAGTCGACTAGCGGGATACAATGAGCAGTTCTTC.

The chain uses TRBV7-6 and TRBJ1-2, with D unclear. The CDR3 has 12 residues. V dropped 6 bases and J dropped 10 bases, with 15 bases sitting between them. Per the germline V gene, CDR1 is SGHVS and CDR2 is FNYEAQ. This CDR3 is CASRNVPEDYTF. Here the CDR3 DNA reads TGTGCCAGCAGAAATGTTCCAGAGGACTACACCTTC.

Ten or more counts support this clonotype. The chain has TRBV10-3 and TRBJ2-5; D is unresolved. The germline V gene has CDR1 ENHRY and CDR2 SYGVKD. V was cut by 2 bases and J by 2 bases, with 6 bases left in between. This CDR3 comprises 13 residues. Here the CDR3 DNA reads TGTGCCATCAGTGAGGACCATCAAGAGACCCAGTACTTC. Translated, it gives CAISEDHQETQYF.

V gene TRBV10-2 combines with J gene TRBJ2-7; no firm D call. This CDR3 has 13 amino acids. V lost 6 bases to trimming and J lost 5 bases, with 14 bases between them. Germline lookup yields CDR1 WSHSY and CDR2 SAAADI. This CDR3 reads CASRAVLVDEQYF. The CDR3 coding sequence is TGCGCCAGCAGGGCGGTCCTCGTCGACGAGCAGTACTTC.

The chain uses TRBV9 and TRBJ2-7, with D perhaps TRBD1 (5 bases). The CDR3 sequence is 14 residues long. Germline lookup yields CDR1 SGDLS and CDR2 YYNGEE. V gave up 0 bases and J gave up 2 bases, with 9 bases separating them. This CDR3 is CASSVGQGTYEQYF. CDR3 DNA: TGTGCCAGCAGCGTAGGCCAGGGAACCTACGAGCAGTACTTC.

This clonotype was seen a few times. The chain is built from TRBV29-1 and TRBJ2-5; 9 nucleotides agree with TRBD1. Unmatched junction bases numbered 7, after V lost 7 bases and J lost 4 bases. Looked up from germline, CDR1 is SQVTM and CDR2 is ANQGSEA. The CDR3 spans 13 residues. The CDR3 protein is CSATGGPGETQYF. CDR3 sequence (DNA): TGCAGCGCCACAGGGGGCCCGGGAGAGACCCAGTACTTC. The full variable domain, with the rest looked up from reference TRBV29-1 and TRBJ2-5, is SAVISQKPSRDICQRGTSLTIQCQVDSQVTMMFWYRQQPGQSLTLIATANQGSEATYESGFVIDKFPISRPNLTFSTLTVSNMSPEDSSIYLCSATGGPGETQYFGPGTRLLVL.